This T cell receptor (beta chain) was documented in a study of blood T cell repertoires in COVID-19. This table comes from immunoSEQ multiplex PCR, and its TCRdb copy is limited to in-frame clones, with some not included. The sample yields 200,000 to 250,000 clones, approximately 83% seen once. This CDR3 spans 13 amino acids. The germline V and J ends were trimmed by 3 bases and 4 bases, with 9 bases remaining between them. Germline V gives CDR1 ENHRY, CDR2 SYGVKD. The sequenced material came from PBMCs or T cells enriched from blood (not recorded which). This chain joins TRBV10-3 and TRBJ1-2; no definite D call. The TCR was taken from a woman aged 55-69 years who had recovered from COVID-19. This CDR3 is CAISDGSVYGYTF. The CDR3 DNA follows: TGTGCCATCAGTGATGGCAGCGTCTATGGCTACACCTTC.